Listed below are T cell receptor beta chains from one sample, sequenced in a study of vaccination and CD4 T cells after COVID-19. These TCRs are of unknown antigen specificity. TCRdb used MiXCR to reprocess the PCR reads, holding one entry per CDR3 protein. Here the sample spans about 18,000 distinct CDR3 sequences, about 56% being singletons. Specimen: CD4+ T cells from blood, cultured in vitro, collected before SARS-CoV-2 vaccination. The receptors were sampled from a human donor who had recovered from COVID-19. Both conserved end residues are trimmed from each CDR3. Clone size is not always given. Where it is, it says once, few, many or a class for expanded clones.

ATSDLQGGDEQY,TRBJ2-7,12,TRBV24-1,.
ASSGGPSRSEQY,TRBJ2-7,12,TRBV9,.
SASHTSSDTEAF,TRBJ1-1,12,TRBV20-1,.
SARETGPRYT,TRBJ1-2,10,TRBV20-1,.
SAVRGPREQY,TRBJ2-7,10,TRBV20-1,.
ASSRTWVGESSNQPQH,TRBJ1-5,16,TRBV19,.
ASSSYGEHMNTEAF,TRBJ1-1,14,TRBV11-1,once
ASSLVGQLNTEAF,TRBJ1-1,13,TRBV7-9,.
ASSLRTGFHPSNQPQH,TRBJ1-5,16,TRBV7-3,few
ASSLDFGPSGYT,TRBJ1-2,12,TRBV7-9,few
ASSLAGQGPVFLPLH,TRBJ1-6,15,TRBV7-2,few
ASSEALGTSNQPQH,TRBJ1-5,14,TRBV2,.
ASSYSVGLEPLH,TRBJ1-6,12,TRBV10-3,.
ASSFESGTGEY,TRBJ2-3,11,TRBV7-9,few
SARAGSGGSNQPQH,TRBJ1-5,14,TRBV20-1,few
ASRAQGRETQY,TRBJ2-5,11,TRBV12-3/TRBV12-4,.
ASSSNRGNTEAF,TRBJ1-1,12,TRBV5-4,.
ASSAGTANYGYT,TRBJ1-2,12,TRBV19,.
ASSTGQGVTYGYT,TRBJ1-2,13,TRBV5-1,.
ASSPLGTEAF,TRBJ1-1,10,TRBV7-2,.
ASSSLDGLVGNSPLH,TRBJ1-6,15,TRBV6-2/TRBV6-3,.
ASSKGLAGTDTQY,TRBJ2-3,13,TRBV7-3,.
ASSRDRGYTGELF,TRBJ2-2,13,TRBV19,.
ASSDRSPYEQY,TRBJ2-7,11,TRBV19,.
AREPGPNSTDTQY,TRBJ2-3,13,TRBV28,few
AAGWLF,TRBJ1-4,6,TRBV5-3,.
ASSRAAEGSLH,TRBJ1-6,11,TRBV6-1,.